This TCR beta chain was identified during a study of cytomegalovirus exposure and HLA in healthy donors. About this clone itself: What it binds is unknown.

PCR amplification relied on 60 Vbeta primers (plus 13 Jbeta primers). Using immunoSEQ multiplex PCR, the repertoire was profiled, and TCRdb retains in-frame clones only, with some absent. The sample has 120,000 to 150,000 clones; roughly four fifths are singletons. General study findings and limits: About 90% or about 30% of the time was how often most TCR beta V segments were productive, according to an earlier analysis.

The CDR3 sequence is 17 residues long. Trimming removed 3 bases from V and 4 bases from J; junction bases left unmatched: 11. Per germline, CDR1 SGDLS and CDR2 YYNGEE. This TCR derives from a woman between 35 and 50 years old in good health and CMV-seronegative. The sequenced sample consisted of PBMCs. V usage is TRBV9 and J usage is TRBJ2-5; 11 bases are shared with TRBD1. The CDR3 reads CASSARPGTGGRETQYF. CDR3 nucleotide sequence: TGTGCCAGCAGCGCTCGACCCGGGACAGGGGGAAGAGAGACCCAGTACTTC. Drawing the rest from reference TRBV9 and TRBJ2-5, the complete variable domain is DSGVTQTPKHLITATGQRVTLRCSPRSGDLSVYWYQQSLDQGLQFLIQYYNGEERAKGNILERFSAQQFPDLHSELNLSSLELGDSALYFCASSARPGTGGRETQYFGPGTRLLVL.